This T cell receptor (beta chain) was recovered during a study of early T cells in non-severe SARS-CoV-2 infection. Study details: From unsorted whole blood, bulk RNA was sequenced, and the chains remained unpaired. The study's findings and limits: VDJdb-based matching was biased toward anti-spike CD8 responses and missed private and CD4 specificities.

CDR3 length: 18 amino acids. Germline V gene sequence: CDR1 MNHEY, CDR2 SVGEGT. J gave up 4 bases and V 0 bases, and 10 bases lay outside the gene matches. Attachment of unique molecular identifiers was made to individual cDNA molecules. TCRdb re-called the 5' RACE reads with MiXCR, one entry per CDR3 protein. The sample consists of fewer than 65,000 distinct CDR3 sequences, 7.7% of them appearing once. To note about this clonotype: The antigen is unknown.

The chain employs TRBV6-2 or TRBV6-3 and TRBJ2-1; 9 positions agree with TRBD2. The sequence derives from an adult who was a healthcare worker with PCR-confirmed SARS-CoV-2 infection or an uninfected control (not recorded which). Material: whole blood, obtained at baseline. This CDR3 reads CASSYSMPREGRYNEQFF. The DNA of the CDR3 is TGTGCCAGCAGTTACTCGATGCCGCGGGAGGGCCGGTACAATGAGCAGTTCTTC.